Shown below are 12 T cell receptor beta chains from a single sample sequenced in a study of T-cell reconstitution after alpha-beta-depleted transplantation in children. Library preparation (for TCRbeta) was performed with unique molecular identifiers. One entry per CDR3 protein results from TCRdb running MiXCR on the PCR reads. This repertoire shows about 240,000 distinct CDR3 sequences, about 11% found once; its top ten account for approximately 2.4%. The source material was PBMCs from the stem cell graft donor, sampled from the stem cell graft. All receptors come from a human donor who donated a stem cell graft to a child with acute lymphoblastic leukemia.

This clonotype came up many times. This chain joins TRBV6-2 or TRBV6-3 and TRBJ2-4; TRBD1 aligns across 7 bases. Germline V gene lookup returns CDR1 MNHEY and CDR2 SVGEGT. Trimming removed 6 bases from V and 6 bases from J; junction bases left unmatched: 5. The CDR3 is 13 residues long. This CDR3 reads CASRTGTVNIQYF. The CDR3 DNA sequence: TGTGCCAGCAGGACAGGGACCGTAAACATTCAGTACTTC.

This clonotype was detected many times. The CDR3 coding sequence is TGTGCCAGCTCCCGAGAAGGGACGGAATTTGAAAAACTGTTTTTT. This sequence encodes CASSREGTEFEKLFF. The chain uses TRBV18 and TRBJ1-4; D may be TRBD1 (5 bases). The CDR3 runs to 15 residues. The V gene's germline CDR1 is KGHSH and CDR2 LQKENI. The V gene lost 6 bases and the J gene lost 7 bases, with 18 bases spanning the gap. The complete variable domain, with remaining parts taken from reference TRBV18 and TRBJ1-4, reads NAGVMQNPRHLVRRRGQEARLRCSPMKGHSHVYWYRQLPEEGLKFMVYLQKENIIDESGMPKERFSAEFPKEGPSILRIQQVVRGDSAAYFCASSREGTEFEKLFFGSGTQLSVL.

This clonotype was recorded many times. The chain uses TRBV20-1 and TRBJ2-7, with TRBD2 as a possible D gene (5 bases). The CDR3 covers 15 residues. V dropped 5 bases and J dropped 0 bases, with 17 bases sitting between them. Per the germline V gene, CDR1 is DFQATT and CDR2 is SNEGSKA (reference sequence). The CDR3 sequence: CSADGLLAGSYEQYF. The CDR3, as DNA: TGCAGTGCTGACGGGCTCTTGGCGGGCTCCTACGAGCAGTACTTC.

This clonotype was seen ten or more times. The CDR3 protein is CATSRVSHSQETQYF. The CDR3 DNA reads as TGTGCCACCAGCAGAGTAAGCCATAGCCAAGAGACCCAGTACTTC. The gene calls are TRBV15 and TRBJ2-5, with D unresolved. Trimming left V 1 base short and J 1 base short, with 10 bases between. The germline CDR1 and CDR2 sequences are LNHNV and YYDKDF (reference sequence). The CDR3 is 15 amino acids. Full variable domain (rest looked up from reference TRBV15 and TRBJ2-5): DAMVIQNPRYQVTQFGKPVTLSCSQTLNHNVMYWYQQKSSQAPKLLFHYYDKDFNNEADTPDNFQSRRPNTSFCFLDIRSPGLGDTAMYLCATSRVSHSQETQYFGPGTRLLVL.

This clonotype has a count of ten or more. This sequence joins TRBV6-5 and TRBJ1-5, with D hard to call. The CDR3 contains 13 residues. CDR1 is MNHEY, CDR2 SVGAGI, per germline. V dropped 3 bases and J dropped 4 bases, with 7 bases sitting between them. The DNA for the CDR3 is TGTGCCAGCAGTTATTCCTTTAATCAGCCCCAGCATTTT. The encoded protein is CASSYSFNQPQHF.

The J gene is TRBJ2-4, the V gene TRBV29-1, with 11 bases matching TRBD2. The CDR3 length is 12 residues. J was trimmed by 8 bases and V by 7 bases; bases with no gene match: 4. Germline CDR1 SQVTM, CDR2 ANQGSEA. CDR3 amino acids: CSARTSGHIQYF. DNA of the CDR3: TGCAGCGCGAGGACTAGCGGGCACATTCAGTACTTC.

This clonotype was counted only a few times. The genes are TRBV15 and TRBJ1-2; D might be TRBD1 (5 bases). This CDR3 region has 15 residues. Germline CDR1 and CDR2: LNHNV and YYDKDF (reference sequence). The germline V and J ends were trimmed by 5 bases and 0 bases, with 13 bases remaining between them. CDR3 in amino acids: CATSGQGPSNYGYTF. The DNA for the CDR3 is TGTGCCACCAGCGGGCAGGGCCCGTCTAACTATGGCTACACCTTC.

This clonotype was counted many times. The chain uses TRBV29-1 and TRBJ1-2; D uncertain. The CDR3 covers 14 residues. Germline CDR1 SQVTM, CDR2 ANQGSEA. V lost 5 bases, J lost 0 bases, and 13 bases lay in between. The CDR3, as DNA: TGCAGCGTTCGTGACACGGGGACTAACTATGGCTACACCTTC. It yields the protein CSVRDTGTNYGYTF.

This clonotype was seen repeatedly, ten times or more. The chain carries TRBV5-5 and TRBJ2-3; TRBD2 aligns across 10 bases. Germline V gene sequence: CDR1 SGHKS, CDR2 YYEKEE (reference sequence). The V gene end was trimmed by 4 bases and the J gene end by 7 bases; junction bases not matched to a gene: 6. This CDR3 is 14 amino acids long. The CDR3 is CASSILAGPHTQYF. CDR3 coding DNA: TGTGCCAGCAGCATACTAGCGGGACCACATACGCAGTATTTT.

This clonotype was found many times. CDR3 DNA: TGTGCCAGCCGCGGGAAAACCACAGATACGCAGTATTTT. Translated, it gives CASRGKTTDTQYF. The chain joins TRBV12-3 or TRBV12-4 to TRBJ2-3; possible D gene TRBD2, 6 bases. Trimming removed 8 bases from V and 2 bases from J, with 11 bases in between. The CDR3 contains 13 residues.

This clonotype was counted at least ten times. The rearrangement links TRBV18 to TRBJ2-7; 8 bases are a match to TRBD1. CDR1 KGHSH and CDR2 LQKENI come from the germline V gene. The CDR3 has 14 amino acids. With 3 bases clipped from V and 3 bases from J, the junction kept 4 bases outside the gene matches. This CDR3 reads CASSPPGQDYEQYF. DNA of the CDR3: TGTGCCAGCTCACCTCCGGGACAGGACTACGAGCAGTACTTC.

This clonotype was recorded at least ten times. The rearrangement joins TRBV29-1 to TRBJ1-2; D unresolved. CDR1 is SQVTM and CDR2 is ANQGSEA in the germline V gene. V lost 4 bases, J lost 6 bases, and 9 bases lay in between. The CDR3 has 11 amino acids. In nucleotides, the CDR3 is TGCAGCGTTGTTGGGGTGGATGGCTACACCTTC. It encodes CSVVGVDGYTF.